Presented here are 10 T cell receptor beta chains from one specimen sequenced in a study of T cells in Graves' hyperthyroidism and ophthalmopathy (dated by TCRdb to the late 2010s). The library was produced with multiplex PCR. These reads were obtained on an Illumina HiSeq 2000. The TCR beta CDR3 regions were amplified from RNA transcripts. A first-round RT-PCR of the TCR CDR3 used the HTBI primer set with the Qiagen OneStep RT-PCR kit. Starting from the raw public reads, TCRdb applied fastp trimming at Q25, assembled clones with MiXCR and retained in-frame beta chains. Each CDR3 protein appears once, grouped with its most common genes and DNA. For this sample there are 490,000 or so distinct CDR3 sequences; 22% appear just once. The leading ten clones occupy approximately 49% of the sample. The sample was blood. All receptors come from a woman aged 70-85 years with Graves' ophthalmopathy.

This clonotype was picked up many times. The V call is TRBV3-1, the J call TRBJ2-3; D not certain. The CDR3 totals 15 residues. Trimming removed 4 bases from V and 2 bases from J, with 13 bases in between. Germline V gene lookup returns CDR1 LGHDT and CDR2 YNNKEL (reference sequence). CDR3 region: CASSRSPETTDTQYF. The CDR3 bases are TGTGCCAGCAGCCGCAGTCCCGAGACCACAGATACGCAGTATTTT.

The chain links TRBV5-8 to TRBJ2-3; 8 bases map to TRBD1. V was pared by 0 bases and J by 6 bases, with 6 bases of the junction left unmatched. The CDR3 has 15 amino acids. CDR1 is SGHTS, CDR2 YDEGEE, per germline. This chain's CDR3 is CASSLEGQAGDTQYF. The CDR3, as DNA: TGTGCCAGCAGCTTGGAGGGACAGGCGGGGGATACGCAGTATTTT. The full variable domain, in which reference TRBV5-8 and TRBJ2-3 provide the parts outside the CDR3, is EAGVTQSPTHLIKTRGQQATLRCSPISGHTSVYWYQQALGLGLQFLLWYDEGEERNRGNFPPRFSGRQFPNYSSELNVNALELEDSALYLCASSLEGQAGDTQYFGPGTRLTVL.

There are a few counts of this clonotype. The chain is built from TRBV6-1 and TRBJ2-3, with D maybe TRBD1 (7 bases). Germline CDR1 MNHNS, CDR2 SASEGT. The V and J ends lost 10 bases and 3 bases respectively, with 11 bases between them. This CDR3 comprises 12 residues. The CDR3 DNA follows: TGTGCCAAGGGGGCGGGAACAGATACGCAGTATTTT. This codes for CAKGAGTDTQYF.

This clonotype was counted only a few times. The chain recombines TRBV20-1 with TRBJ2-3; D ambiguous. This CDR3 comprises 15 residues. Germline CDR1 reads DFQATT; CDR2 reads SNEGSKA (reference sequence). Trimming took 5 bases from V and 4 from J, leaving 19 bases between them. CDR3 amino acids: CSAAPGRSRADTQYF. The CDR3 DNA sequence: TGCAGTGCTGCCCCCGGAAGGTCCCGGGCAGATACGCAGTATTTT.

This clonotype has more than one count but fewer than ten. J is TRBJ1-1 and V is TRBV29-1; weak D call: TRBD1 (5 bases). CDR3 length equals 13 residues. Trimming took off 6 bases at V and 3 bases at J, with 14 bases between the two ends. Looked up from germline, CDR1 is SQVTM and CDR2 is ANQGSEA. The CDR3 DNA is TGCAGCGTCGCCTACAGGAGGGACACTGAAGCTTTCTTT. As protein: CSVAYRRDTEAFF.

This chain uses TRBV7-9 with TRBJ2-1, with 10 nucleotides matching TRBD2. Trimming cost V 3 bases and J 4 bases; bases outside gene matches: 6. CDR1 and CDR2 from the germline V gene are SEHNR and FQNEAQ (reference sequence). This CDR3 has 16 residues. The CDR3 region has the DNA TGTGCCAGCAGCTTCAGAGGGACTAGCGCGTACAATGAGCAGTTCTTC. Its translation: CASSFRGTSAYNEQFF.

This clonotype was counted a few times. The J gene is TRBJ2-1, the V gene TRBV7-2, with 7 bases aligning to TRBD1. Germline V gives CDR1 SGHTA, CDR2 FQGNSA. Trimming took 2 bases from V and 6 from J; bases not matched to a gene: 4. The CDR3 consists of 14 residues. The CDR3 sequence: CASSLSTGLNEQFF. CDR3 DNA sequence: TGTGCCAGCAGCTTATCGACAGGGCTCAATGAGCAGTTCTTC.

This clonotype was seen a single time. J is TRBJ1-1 and V is TRBV12-3 or TRBV12-4; TRBD1 matches 8 bases. The CDR3 is 13 residues long. The V and J ends lost 3 bases and 7 bases, in that order; junction bases with no gene match: 4. Here the CDR3 reads CASSFGQGLEAFF. In DNA, the CDR3 is TGTGCCAGCAGTTTTGGACAGGGTCTTGAAGCTTTCTTT.

CDR3 bases: TGCAGCGTTGAAAGGCAGTCTGGGGCCAACGTCCTGACTTTC. Amino acid sequence: CSVERQSGANVLTF. The chain combines TRBV29-1 with TRBJ2-6; no clear D. The CDR3 extends over 14 amino acids. Germline V CDR1 and CDR2: SQVTM, ANQGSEA. V dropped 2 bases and J dropped 1 base, with 6 bases sitting between them.

The chain combines TRBV5-8 with TRBJ2-6; D not certain. Germline V gene lookup returns CDR1 SGHTS and CDR2 YDEGEE. V was shortened by 0 bases and J by 0 bases, with 4 bases between the two germline ends. The CDR3 length is 15 residues. The CDR3 nucleotides are TGTGCCAGCAGCTTGGGGCACTCTGGGGCCAACGTCCTGACTTTC. It translates to CASSLGHSGANVLTF.